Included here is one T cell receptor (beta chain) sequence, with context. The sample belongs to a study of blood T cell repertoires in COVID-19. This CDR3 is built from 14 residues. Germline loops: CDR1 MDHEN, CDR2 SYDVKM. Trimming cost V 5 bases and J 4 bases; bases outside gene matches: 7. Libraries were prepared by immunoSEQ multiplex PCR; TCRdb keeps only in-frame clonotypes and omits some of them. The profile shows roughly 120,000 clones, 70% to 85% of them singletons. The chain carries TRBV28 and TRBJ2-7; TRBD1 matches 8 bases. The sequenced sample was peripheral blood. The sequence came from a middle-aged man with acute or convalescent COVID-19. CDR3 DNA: TGTGCCAGCAGTCGACCGGGACAGGTATACGAGCAGTACTTC. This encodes CASSRPGQVYEQYF.